The entry that follows covers one TCR beta chain sequence. The V end lost 2 bases, the J end lost 4 bases, and 10 bases lay between the germline ends. CDR3 length: 14 amino acids. This sample is part of a study of T-cell memory formation after mild COVID-19. Across the whole study: TCR clusters were largely donor specific.

MiXCR, run by TCRdb on the 5' RACE reads, gives a single entry per CDR3 protein. The repertoire holds about 440,000 distinct CDR3 sequences, with 15% to 25% as singletons. This TCR was sampled from an adult woman who had mild COVID-19 (a few samples of this study predate the infection). Cell type and time point are not known. The chain couples TRBV12-3 or TRBV12-4 to TRBJ2-3, with D perhaps matching TRBD2 (6 bases). The material sequenced was PBMCs or a T cell subset sorted from them (not recorded which). CDR3: CASSLNWGADTQYF. For the CDR3, the DNA is TGTGCCAGCAGTTTAAACTGGGGGGCAGATACGCAGTATTTT.